The rows below give T cell receptor beta chains drawn from one sample of a study of blood T cell repertoires in COVID-19. Assay: immunoSEQ multiplex PCR; the TCRdb copy retains only in-frame clones and omits some. Among under 200,000 clones listed, more than 85% were seen once. The sample was peripheral blood. These receptors were taken from a man in his sixties or seventies with active or convalescent COVID-19. The CDR3 runs from the conserved cysteine through the conserved F or W. The listing skips clone size in some rows; elsewhere it reads once, few, many or a size class.

CDR3aa: CASSQGGSSYNEQFF
abundance: once
v_gene: TRBV14

CDR3aa: CASSYGQGSNQPQHF
abundance: NA
v_gene: TRBV5-1

CDR3aa: CAWSTGQGRKGYTF
abundance: NA
v_gene: TRBV30

CDR3aa: CASNPLGPHNSPLHF
abundance: NA
v_gene: TRBV28

CDR3aa: CASSYQQMGEQYF
abundance: NA
v_gene: TRBV6-2/TRBV6-3

CDR3aa: CASYRDINYEQYF
abundance: NA
v_gene: TRBV2

CDR3aa: CASSLDRSYGYTF
abundance: NA
v_gene: TRBV18

CDR3aa: CASSLVSQRLAASYNEQFF
abundance: NA
v_gene: TRBV5-1

CDR3aa: CASSLRVSSEAFF
abundance: NA
v_gene: TRBV28

CDR3aa: CASRKTATYGYTF
abundance: NA
v_gene: TRBV27

CDR3aa: CASSKHGQISYEQYF
abundance: NA
v_gene: TRBV19

CDR3aa: CASEDSPVVEQYF
abundance: NA
v_gene: TRBV2

CDR3aa: CASSLLAGGPGSQFF
abundance: NA
v_gene: TRBV5-1

CDR3aa: CASSLPGTRRGELFF
abundance: NA
v_gene: TRBV7-2

CDR3aa: CASGQGAANTEAFF
abundance: NA
v_gene: TRBV19

CDR3aa: CASSYSSRSSYEQYF
abundance: NA
v_gene: TRBV6-5

CDR3aa: CASRTLFTGFYF
abundance: NA
v_gene: TRBV21-1

CDR3aa: CSALSYEQYF
abundance: once
v_gene: TRBV20-1

CDR3aa: CAWKSGRGVNSPLHF
abundance: NA
v_gene: TRBV30

CDR3aa: CASSPRQGAVTQPQHF
abundance: NA
v_gene: TRBV27

CDR3aa: CASSQPGLGHEQFF
abundance: NA
v_gene: TRBV4-1

CDR3aa: CASSPRSWGLAGYNEQFF
abundance: NA
v_gene: TRBV18

CDR3aa: CASRPRSGRASEQFF
abundance: NA
v_gene: TRBV6-5

CDR3aa: CASSAGTYSNQPQHF
abundance: NA
v_gene: TRBV27

CDR3aa: CASSQDREQYF
abundance: NA
v_gene: TRBV3-1/TRBV3-2

CDR3aa: CASSRRGTYNSPLHF
abundance: NA
v_gene: TRBV6-5

CDR3aa: CATSLAGSYNEQFF
abundance: NA
v_gene: TRBV18

CDR3aa: CASSLEGAYTGELFF
abundance: NA
v_gene: TRBV7-2

CDR3aa: CASSLGRIEVNEQFF
abundance: NA
v_gene: TRBV7-9

CDR3aa: CASSRGTGWQPQHF
abundance: NA
v_gene: TRBV6-2/TRBV6-3

CDR3aa: CASSPQGGGNSPLHF
abundance: NA
v_gene: TRBV9